Ten or more counts support the clone carrying this T cell receptor beta chain. Its antigen is not identified. The V gene lost 0 bases and the J gene lost 3 bases, with 12 bases spanning the gap. There are 15 residues in the CDR3. Per germline, CDR1 SGDLS and CDR2 YYNGEE. These data are taken from a study of beta chain features in type 1 diabetes. Study context: Examination covered some 110,000,000 sorted cells spanning all samples.

cDNA synthesis used the whole RNA isolate, giving expressed TCRB sequences. Sequenced by immunoSEQ multiplex PCR; TCRdb stores in-frame clones only, minus some. The sample lists nearly 350,000 clones; over 7% were seen once. Populations obtained by sorting all exceeded 95% purity. Notes on the study in general: Shortening of TCRB CDR3s, moderate but significant, appeared in all four CD4+ subsets of Type 1 diabetes patients.

The sample consisted of central memory CD4+ T cells from blood. The sequence derives from a man aged 30 to 45 with type 1 diabetes. The rearrangement uses TRBV9 and TRBJ2-5; maybe TRBD2 (7 bases). Here the CDR3 DNA reads TGTGCCAGCAGCGTAGGCGGGGGCGAGGAAGAGACCCAGTACTTC. This codes for CASSVGGGEEETQYF. Combining the CDR3 with reference TRBV9 and TRBJ2-5 gives the whole variable domain DSGVTQTPKHLITATGQRVTLRCSPRSGDLSVYWYQQSLDQGLQFLIQYYNGEERAKGNILERFSAQQFPDLHSELNLSSLELGDSALYFCASSVGGGEEETQYFGPGTRLLVL.